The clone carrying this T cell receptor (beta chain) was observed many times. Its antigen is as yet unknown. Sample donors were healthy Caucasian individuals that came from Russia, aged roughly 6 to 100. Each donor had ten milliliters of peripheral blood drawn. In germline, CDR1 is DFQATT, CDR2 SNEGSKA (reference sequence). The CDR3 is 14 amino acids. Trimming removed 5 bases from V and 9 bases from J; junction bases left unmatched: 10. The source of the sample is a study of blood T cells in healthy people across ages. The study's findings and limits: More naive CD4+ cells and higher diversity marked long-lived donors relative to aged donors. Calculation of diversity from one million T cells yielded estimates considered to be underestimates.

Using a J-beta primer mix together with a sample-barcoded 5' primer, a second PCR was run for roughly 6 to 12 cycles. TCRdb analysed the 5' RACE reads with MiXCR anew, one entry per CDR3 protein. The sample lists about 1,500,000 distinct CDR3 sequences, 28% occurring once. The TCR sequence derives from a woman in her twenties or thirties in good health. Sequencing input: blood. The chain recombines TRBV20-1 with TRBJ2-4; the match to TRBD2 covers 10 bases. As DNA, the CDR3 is TGCAGTGCTCCATCTAGCGGGAGCCTGGGCATTCAGTACTTC. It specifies CSAPSSGSLGIQYF.